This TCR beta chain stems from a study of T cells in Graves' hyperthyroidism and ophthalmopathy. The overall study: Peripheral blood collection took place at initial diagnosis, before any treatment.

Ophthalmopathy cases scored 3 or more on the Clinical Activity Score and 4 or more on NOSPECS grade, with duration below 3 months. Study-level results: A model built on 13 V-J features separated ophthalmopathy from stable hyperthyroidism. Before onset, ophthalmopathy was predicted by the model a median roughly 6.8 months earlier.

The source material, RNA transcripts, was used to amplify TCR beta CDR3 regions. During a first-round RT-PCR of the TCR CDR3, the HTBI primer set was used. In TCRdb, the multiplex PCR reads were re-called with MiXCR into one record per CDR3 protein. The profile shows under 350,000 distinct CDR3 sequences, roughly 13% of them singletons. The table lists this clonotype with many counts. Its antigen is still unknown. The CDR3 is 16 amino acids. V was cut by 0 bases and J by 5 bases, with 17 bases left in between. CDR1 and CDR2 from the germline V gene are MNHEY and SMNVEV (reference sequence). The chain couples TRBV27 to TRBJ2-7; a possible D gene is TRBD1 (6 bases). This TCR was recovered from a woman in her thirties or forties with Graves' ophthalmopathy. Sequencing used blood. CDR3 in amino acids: CASSLSPNRVDDEQYF. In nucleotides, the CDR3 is TGTGCCAGCAGTTTATCCCCAAACAGGGTCGACGACGAGCAGTACTTC.